Presented here are 13 T cell receptor beta chains from one specimen sequenced in a study of cytomegalovirus exposure and HLA in healthy donors. Researchers ran the PCR with 60 Vbeta and 13 Jbeta primers. Here immunoSEQ multiplex PCR was the method, and the copy in TCRdb shows in-frame clones only, minus some. The table lists roughly 200,000 clones, 76% of them singletons, with under 0.8% in the top ten. Sample: PBMCs. Receptor source: a young man in good health and CMV-seronegative.

V usage is TRBV10-2 and J usage is TRBJ2-5; a possible D gene is TRBD2 (6 bases). Per germline, CDR1 WSHSY and CDR2 SAAADI. With 6 bases removed from V and 3 bases from J, the gap between germline ends came to 8 bases. This CDR3 comprises 12 residues. CDR3 amino acids: CASRGGKETQYF. DNA for the CDR3: TGCGCCAGCAGGGGGGGAAAAGAGACCCAGTACTTC.

The V gene is TRBV18, the J gene TRBJ2-5; D call uncertain. Trimming cost V 6 bases and J 4 bases, with 12 bases left between them. Germline-derived CDR1 and CDR2 are KGHSH and LQKENI. The CDR3 extends over 13 amino acids. CDR3 loop: CASSRSQIETQYF. In DNA, the CDR3 is TGTGCCAGCTCCCGGAGCCAGATAGAGACCCAGTACTTC.

V usage is TRBV2 and J usage is TRBJ1-1; the D is unclear. The V end lost 5 bases, the J end lost 0 bases, and 7 bases lay between the germline ends. Germline V gene lookup returns CDR1 SNHLY and CDR2 FYNNEI. The CDR3 contains 13 residues. DNA of the CDR3: TGTGCCAGCAGTTCGAGCATGAACACTGAAGCTTTCTTT. It is translated as CASSSSMNTEAFF. Full variable domain (missing parts from reference TRBV2 and TRBJ1-1): EPEVTQTPSHQVTQMGQEVILRCVPISNHLYFYWYRQILGQKVEFLVSFYNNEISEKSEIFDDQFSVERPDGSNFTLKIRSTKLEDSAMYFCASSSSMNTEAFFGQGTRLTVV.

The rearrangement uses TRBV28 and TRBJ2-5; D might be TRBD1 (6 bases). Between the trimmed V and J ends, which lost 5 bases and 2 bases, there was a span of 15 bases. The CDR3 has 15 residues. Germline CDR1 reads MDHEN; CDR2 reads SYDVKM. CDR3 DNA sequence: TGTGCCAGCAGTCTGAGGACCGACAGGCAAGAGACCCAGTACTTC. Its translation: CASSLRTDRQETQYF.

This chain connects TRBV19 to TRBJ1-4; D gene unclear. CDR3 length equals 12 residues. Deletions cut 9 bases from V and 8 bases from J, with 13 bases between. Germline CDR1 and CDR2: LNHDA and SQIVND (reference sequence). The CDR3 bases are TGTGCCAGCAGAGGCGGAGAAGAAAAACTGTTTTTT. Translated, it gives CASRGGEEKLFF. Using reference TRBV19 and TRBJ1-4 for the parts outside the CDR3, the full variable domain is DGGITQSPKYLFRKEGQNVTLSCEQNLNHDAMYWYRQDPGQGLRLIYYSQIVNDFQKGDIAEGYSVSREKKESFPLTVTSAQKNPTAFYLCASRGGEEKLFFGSGTQLSVL.

There are a few counts of this clone. This chain joins TRBV18 and TRBJ2-1; 10 bases match TRBD2. Trimming at V came to 0 bases and at J to 7 bases, leaving 6 bases not matched to a gene. This CDR3 region has 16 residues. The germline V gene encodes CDR1 KGHSH and CDR2 LQKENI. CDR3 DNA sequence: TGTGCCAGCTCACCACCTGGTCTAGCGGGAGAAAATGAGCAGTTCTTC. Its translation is CASSPPGLAGENEQFF.

Only a few counts were recorded for this clone. Mismatch with germline at one junction end may stem from a read error. The rearrangement links TRBV7-9 to TRBJ2-2, with D hard to call. The length of the CDR3 is 12 residues. From germline, CDR1 is SEHNR and CDR2 FQNEAQ (reference sequence). CDR3 nucleotide sequence: TGTGCCAGCAGCTCCAACAGCGGGGAGCTGTTTTTT. As protein: CASSSNSGELFF.

The CDR3 region is CASSQDPGYPMNTEAFF. CDR3 sequence (DNA): TGCGCCAGCAGCCAAGACCCAGGGTATCCTATGAACACTGAAGCTTTCTTT. The chain is built from TRBV4-1 and TRBJ1-1; D might be TRBD1 (5 bases). The CDR3 is 17 amino acids. Germline assignment: CDR1 MGHRA and CDR2 YSYEKL. The ends were cut back, 0 bases at V and 0 bases at J, with 14 bases in the middle.

V gene TRBV2 combines with J gene TRBJ1-2; D gene unclear. Germline V gives CDR1 SNHLY, CDR2 FYNNEI. The CDR3 length is 13 residues. V shed 4 bases and J shed 6 bases, with 12 bases lying between them. The CDR3 loop reads CASSGEGGNGYTF. The DNA for the CDR3 is TGTGCCAGCAGTGGGGAGGGCGGAAATGGCTACACCTTC.

The chain is built from TRBV10-1 and TRBJ2-7, with D unclear. The CDR3 extends over 13 amino acids. Germline-derived CDR1 and CDR2 are WNHNN and SYGVQD (reference sequence). V lost 4 bases, J lost 2 bases, and 9 bases lay in between. The CDR3: CASSAGLTYEQYF. The CDR3 nucleotides are TGCGCCAGCAGTGCGGGTCTGACCTACGAGCAGTACTTC.

Here the CDR3 DNA reads TGTGCCAGCAGTGAACAGGTTCAATCCCCAGATACGCAGTATTTT. Translating it yields CASSEQVQSPDTQYF. The chain uses TRBV2 and TRBJ2-3; D ambiguous. Germline V lookup: CDR1 SNHLY, CDR2 FYNNEI. There are 15 residues in the CDR3. Trimming cost V 2 bases and J 4 bases, with 13 bases left between them.

This clone was recorded a few times. V gene TRBV20-1 combines with J gene TRBJ2-2, with D possibly TRBD1 on 5 matching bases. V shed 1 base and J shed 15 bases, with 12 bases lying between them. The CDR3 covers 11 residues. Germline V CDR1 and CDR2: DFQATT, SNEGSKA (reference sequence). This CDR3 reads CSARGAGKVFF. The CDR3, as DNA: TGCAGTGCTAGAGGGGCAGGGAAGGTGTTTTTT.

The J gene is TRBJ1-2, the V gene TRBV6-1, with TRBD1 matching 7 bases. The CDR3 loop spans 13 amino acids. V lost 6 bases to trimming and J lost 2 bases; unmatched junction nucleotides: 3. Germline V lookup: CDR1 MNHNS, CDR2 SASEGT. The CDR3 DNA follows: TGTGCCAGCAGACAGGGGTTCAACTATGGCTACACCTTC. It yields the protein CASRQGFNYGYTF.